The sequence of this T cell receptor (beta chain) was determined in a study of identical twins. The CDR3 sequence is 13 residues long. CDR1 and CDR2 (germline): SGHDN, FVKESK. Trimming pared 0 bases from V and 9 bases from J, leaving 9 bases between. Via MiXCR, TCRdb re-called the 5' RACE reads, giving one row per CDR3 protein. Counted here are approximately 600,000 distinct CDR3 sequences, roughly 7.1% occurring once; the ten biggest clones make up 1.6%. This clonotype was detected only a few times. Its antigen remains unidentified. Whole-study findings and limits: Cross-sectional statistics, not tracking of the same donors, supported the conclusions. For cord blood, abundant beta clonotypes had fewer insertions, unlike memory repertoires, which showed none. In monozygotic twins, models underestimated the sharing of out-of-frame TCR alpha.

These sequences were also reported in another study, on yellow fever vaccine responses in identical twins. Per that paper: Reported findings indicate that twins' vaccine T cell responses seemed partially convergent, partially personalized.

Source material: PBMCs. The receptor was derived from a woman younger than 35 in good health. The V call is TRBV14, the J call TRBJ2-1, with TRBD2 as a possible D gene (6 bases). CDR3 in amino acids: CASSQERRGEQFF. The CDR3, as DNA: TGTGCCAGCAGCCAAGAACGGAGGGGTGAGCAGTTCTTC.